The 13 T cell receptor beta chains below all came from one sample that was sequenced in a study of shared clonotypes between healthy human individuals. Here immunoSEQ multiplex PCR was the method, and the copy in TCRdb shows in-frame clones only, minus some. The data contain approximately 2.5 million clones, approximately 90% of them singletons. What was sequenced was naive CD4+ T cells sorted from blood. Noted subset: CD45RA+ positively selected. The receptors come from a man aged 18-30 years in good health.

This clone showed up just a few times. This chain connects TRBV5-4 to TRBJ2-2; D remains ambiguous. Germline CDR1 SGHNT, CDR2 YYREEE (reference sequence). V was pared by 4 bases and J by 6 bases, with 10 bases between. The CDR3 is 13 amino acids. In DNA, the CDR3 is TGTGCCAGCAGCCCCACCAAGCCCGGGGAGCTGTTTTTT. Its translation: CASSPTKPGELFF.

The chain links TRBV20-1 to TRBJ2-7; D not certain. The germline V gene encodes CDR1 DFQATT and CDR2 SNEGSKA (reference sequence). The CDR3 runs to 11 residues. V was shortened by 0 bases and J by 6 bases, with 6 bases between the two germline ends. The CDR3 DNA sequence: TGCAGTGCTAGAGAGACACGCGAGCAGTACTTC. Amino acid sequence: CSARETREQYF.

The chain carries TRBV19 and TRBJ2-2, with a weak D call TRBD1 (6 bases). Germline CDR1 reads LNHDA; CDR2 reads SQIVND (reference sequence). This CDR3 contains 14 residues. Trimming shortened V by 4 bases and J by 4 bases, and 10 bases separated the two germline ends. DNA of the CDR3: TGTGCCAGTAGTAGGGGGCACGGCACCGGGGAGCTGTTTTTT. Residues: CASSRGHGTGELFF.

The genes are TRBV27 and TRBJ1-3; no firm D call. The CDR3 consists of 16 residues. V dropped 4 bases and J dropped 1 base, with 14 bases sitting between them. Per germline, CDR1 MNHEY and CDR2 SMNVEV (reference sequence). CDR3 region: CASSSGRPRSGNTIYF. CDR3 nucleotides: TGTGCCAGCAGTTCCGGCAGGCCTCGGTCTGGAAACACCATATATTTT.

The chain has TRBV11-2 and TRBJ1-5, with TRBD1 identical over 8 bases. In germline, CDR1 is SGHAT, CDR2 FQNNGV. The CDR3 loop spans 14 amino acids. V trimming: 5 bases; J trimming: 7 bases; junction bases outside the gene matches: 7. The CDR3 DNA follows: TGTGCCAGCAGCCCGGACAGGGACGGACAGCCCCAGCATTTT. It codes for CASSPDRDGQPQHF.

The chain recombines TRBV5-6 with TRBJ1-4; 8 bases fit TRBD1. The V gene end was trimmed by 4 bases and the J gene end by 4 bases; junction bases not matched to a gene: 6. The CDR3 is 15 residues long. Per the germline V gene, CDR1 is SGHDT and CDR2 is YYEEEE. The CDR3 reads CASSPDRGINEKLFF. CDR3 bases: TGTGCCAGCAGCCCTGACAGGGGTATTAATGAAAAACTGTTTTTT. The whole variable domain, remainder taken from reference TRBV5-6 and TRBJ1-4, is DAGVTQSPTHLIKTRGQQVTLRCSPKSGHDTVSWYQQALGQGPQFIFQYYEEEERQRGNFPDRFSGHQFPNYSSELNVNALLLGDSALYLCASSPDRGINEKLFFGSGTQLSVL.

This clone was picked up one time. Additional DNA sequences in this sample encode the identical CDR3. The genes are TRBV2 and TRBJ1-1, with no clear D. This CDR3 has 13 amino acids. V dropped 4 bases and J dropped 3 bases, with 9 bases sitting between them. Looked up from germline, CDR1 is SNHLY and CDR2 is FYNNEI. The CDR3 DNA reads TGTGCCAGCAGTGGAGAAAGGGACACTGAAGCTTTCTTT. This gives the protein CASSGERDTEAFF.

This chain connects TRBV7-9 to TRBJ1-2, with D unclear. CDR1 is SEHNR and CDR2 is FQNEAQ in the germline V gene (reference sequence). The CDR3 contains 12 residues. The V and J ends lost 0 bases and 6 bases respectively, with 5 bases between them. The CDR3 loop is CASSLAGNGYTF. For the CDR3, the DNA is TGTGCCAGCAGCTTAGCTGGGAATGGCTACACCTTC.

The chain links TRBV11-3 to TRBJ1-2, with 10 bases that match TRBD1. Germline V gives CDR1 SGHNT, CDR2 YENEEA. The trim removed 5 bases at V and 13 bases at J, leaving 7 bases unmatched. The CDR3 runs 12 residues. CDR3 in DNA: TGTGCCAGCAGCCCGGGGACAGGGGTCTCCACCTTC. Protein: CASSPGTGVSTF.

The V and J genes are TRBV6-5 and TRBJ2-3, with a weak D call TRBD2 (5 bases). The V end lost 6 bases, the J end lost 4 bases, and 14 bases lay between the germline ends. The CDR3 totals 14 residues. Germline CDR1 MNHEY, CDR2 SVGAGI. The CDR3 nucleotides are TGTGCCAGCAGCCCCGGGAAATGGGCAGATACGCAGTATTTT. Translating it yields CASSPGKWADTQYF.

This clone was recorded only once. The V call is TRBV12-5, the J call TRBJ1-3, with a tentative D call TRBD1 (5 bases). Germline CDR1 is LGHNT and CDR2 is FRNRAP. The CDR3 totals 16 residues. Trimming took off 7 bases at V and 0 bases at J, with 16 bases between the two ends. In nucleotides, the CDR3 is TGTGCTAGTGTCCAGCCGGGACTGCACTCTGGAAACACCATATATTTT. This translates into CASVQPGLHSGNTIYF.

The CDR3 here is CASSFLGTGETQYF. CDR3 DNA sequence: TGTGCCAGCAGCTTCTTAGGGACAGGAGAGACCCAGTACTTC. The chain couples TRBV11-3 to TRBJ2-5, with 8 bases matching TRBD1. V lost 3 bases to trimming and J lost 4 bases; unmatched junction nucleotides: 4. The length of the CDR3 is 14 residues. The V gene's germline CDR1 is SGHNT and CDR2 YENEEA. Full variable domain (outside the CDR3, taken from reference TRBV11-3 and TRBJ2-5): EAGVVQSPRYKIIEKKQPVAFWCNPISGHNTLYWYLQNLGQGPELLIRYENEEAVDDSQLPKDRFSAERLKGVDSTLKIQPAELGDSAVYLCASSFLGTGETQYFGPGTRLLVL.

CDR3 bases: TGTGCCAGCAGGGGGACTAGCGAGAACACCGGGGAGCTGTTTTTT. This sequence encodes CASRGTSENTGELFF. The chain has TRBV11-3 and TRBJ2-2; TRBD2 aligns across 10 bases. Germline V lookup: CDR1 SGHNT, CDR2 YENEEA. V trimming: 6 bases; J trimming: 1 base; junction bases outside the gene matches: 2. The CDR3 loop spans 15 amino acids.